Below, 18 T cell receptor beta chains from the same sample are listed, as sequenced in a study of regulatory T cells in long-lasting Graves disease. Regarding time point: persistent/refractory GD, antithyroid drugs over 5 years with positive TRAb. Making the TCR library involved RNA that had been extracted from PBMCs. Arm-PCR of CDR3 regions with iRepertoire HTBI primers generated TCR beta libraries. MiXCR, run by TCRdb on the multiplex PCR reads, gives a single entry per CDR3 protein. The table shows roughly 500,000 distinct CDR3 sequences, with roughly 22% occurring only once. The specimen comprised peripheral blood mononuclear cells (PBMCs), sampled when the disease was refractory, from a patient treated with antithyroid drugs. The receptors stem from a female donor with Graves disease.

The V call is TRBV20-1, the J call TRBJ1-5; no clear D. Germline CDR1 reads DFQATT; CDR2 reads SNEGSKA (reference sequence). The CDR3 runs 13 residues. Between the trimmed V and J ends, which lost 5 bases and 0 bases, there was a span of 8 bases. The CDR3 loop is CSAPAGSNQPQHF. DNA of the CDR3: TGCAGTGCTCCCGCGGGTAGCAATCAGCCCCAGCATTTT.

This clonotype appeared many times. The chain joins TRBV3-1 to TRBJ2-5; D may be TRBD1 (6 bases). The V and J ends lost 5 bases and 5 bases respectively, with 15 bases between them. The germline CDR1 and CDR2 sequences are LGHDT and YNNKEL (reference sequence). The CDR3 loop spans 14 amino acids. CDR3 amino acids: CASSSLAGEETQYF. Here the CDR3 DNA reads TGTGCCAGCAGCTCCCTCGCAGGGGAGGAGACCCAGTACTTC.

This sequence joins TRBV12-3 or TRBV12-4 and TRBJ2-1; the match to TRBD1 covers 11 bases. Unmatched junction bases numbered 5, after V lost 5 bases and J lost 8 bases. There are 14 residues in the CDR3. For the CDR3, the DNA is TGTGCCAGCAGTAGCCGGACAGGGGGCGATGAGCAGTTCTTC. This codes for CASSSRTGGDEQFF.

V gene TRBV12-3 or TRBV12-4 combines with J gene TRBJ2-5, with 10 bases fitting TRBD2. The J segment lost 5 bases and the V segment lost 2 bases, leaving 5 bases of the junction unmatched. The CDR3 covers 15 residues. The CDR3 loop is CASSLSGGARETQYF. The CDR3 DNA is TGTGCCAGCAGTTTAAGCGGGGGGGCCAGGGAGACCCAGTACTTC.

This clonotype was detected ten times or more. This chain uses TRBV2 with TRBJ2-7; 12 bases map to TRBD2. Germline V gives CDR1 SNHLY, CDR2 FYNNEI. This CDR3 spans 14 amino acids. After removal of 10 bases from V and 2 bases from J, the junction contained 6 bases not matched to a gene. CDR3: CATLRTSGAYEQYF. The DNA for the CDR3 is TGTGCCACCCTTCGGACTAGCGGGGCCTACGAGCAGTACTTC. The complete variable domain, with remaining parts taken from reference TRBV2 and TRBJ2-7, reads EPEVTQTPSHQVTQMGQEVILRCVPISNHLYFYWYRQILGQKVEFLVSFYNNEISEKSEIFDDQFSVERPDGSNFTLKIRSTKLEDSAMYFCATLRTSGAYEQYFGPGTRLTVT.

The chain uses TRBV10-3 and TRBJ2-2; 14 nucleotides align to TRBD2. Germline V gene sequence: CDR1 ENHRY, CDR2 SYGVKD. CDR3 length equals 17 residues. The junction had 8 bases not matched to a gene; V was cut back by 6 bases and J by 5 bases. CDR3 sequence (DNA): TGTGCCATCAGGGACGTTCGGACTAGCGGGAGGACCGGGGAGCTGTTTTTT. Amino acids: CAIRDVRTSGRTGELFF.

This clonotype was seen repeatedly, ten times or more. CDR3 nucleotide sequence: TGTGCCAGCAGTTACGGGACTACTAAAACCTACGAGCAGTACTTC. It encodes CASSYGTTKTYEQYF. The chain recombines TRBV6-9 with TRBJ2-7; 7 bases align to TRBD2. Germline V gene lookup returns CDR1 MNHGY and CDR2 SVAAGI. This CDR3 comprises 15 residues. With 3 bases clipped from V and 2 bases from J, the junction kept 7 bases outside the gene matches.

This clonotype occurred many times. The V and J genes are TRBV28 and TRBJ2-5, with a tentative D call TRBD1 (6 bases). The CDR3 is 17 amino acids. The germline CDR1 and CDR2 sequences are MDHEN and SYDVKM. V lost 3 bases to trimming and J lost 4 bases, with 21 bases between them. CDR3 protein: CASSFRGFRGRGETQYF. CDR3 DNA: TGTGCCAGCAGTTTTCGTGGCTTCCGGGGCAGGGGAGAGACCCAGTACTTC.

Turning to this clonotype: One base away lies a much larger clone, so this may be a sequencing read error. J is TRBJ2-2 and V is TRBV2; TRBD2 matches 9 bases. Germline values: CDR1 SNHLY, CDR2 FYNNEI. Trimming took 8 bases from V and 3 from J; bases not matched to a gene: 7. CDR3 size: 15 residues. CDR3 region: CASGRERGDTGELFF. CDR3 DNA sequence: TGTGCCAGCGGACGGGAGCGGGGGGACACCGGGGAGCTGTTTTTT. The full variable domain, completed using reference TRBV2 and TRBJ2-2, is EPEVTQTPSHQVTQMGQEVILRCVPISNHLYFYWYRQILGQKVEFLVSFYNNEISEKSEIFDDQFSVERPDGSNFTLKIRSTKLEDSAMYFCASGRERGDTGELFFGEGSRLTVL.

This clonotype was picked up a small number of times. The rearrangement links TRBV6-2 or TRBV6-3 to TRBJ2-7; D possibly corresponds to TRBD2 (6 bases). Trimming took off 5 bases at V and 5 bases at J, with 13 bases between the two ends. The CDR3 extends over 13 amino acids. Germline loops: CDR1 MNHEY, CDR2 SVGEGT. The CDR3 DNA reads as TGTGCCAGCAGTCGACCCCGGAGGGACGAGCAGTACTTC. It encodes CASSRPRRDEQYF.

About this clonotype itself: Since a much larger clone is just one base distant, this may be a read error. J is TRBJ1-4 and V is TRBV7-2, with 8 positions matching TRBD1. The germline gives CDR1 SGHTA, CDR2 FQGNSA. The CDR3 is 14 residues long. V lost 8 bases, J lost 7 bases, and 9 bases stayed unmatched. In DNA, the CDR3 is TGTGCCAGCGGCAAAGACGGGACAGGTGAAAAACTGTTTTTT. Translated, it gives CASGKDGTGEKLFF.

The sample holds a few counts of this clonotype. The rearrangement links TRBV10-3 to TRBJ1-2; weak D call: TRBD1 (6 bases). The ends were cut back, 5 bases at V and 0 bases at J, with 16 bases in the middle. The CDR3 length is 16 residues. Germline CDR1 is ENHRY and CDR2 is SYGVKD. The CDR3 protein is CAISSSTGPANYGYTF. The CDR3 DNA reads as TGTGCCATCAGTTCTTCGACAGGCCCAGCTAACTATGGCTACACCTTC.

This clonotype occurred many times. V and J are TRBV20-1 and TRBJ2-5, with 9 bases identical to TRBD2. V dropped 5 bases and J dropped 5; count of bases not matched to a gene: 12. This CDR3 contains 15 residues. CDR1 and CDR2 (germline): DFQATT, SNEGSKA (reference sequence). The CDR3 loop reads CSAGDSGSAPETQYF. DNA of the CDR3: TGCAGTGCTGGGGATAGCGGGAGCGCCCCCGAGACCCAGTACTTC.

V usage is TRBV19 and J usage is TRBJ2-7; D is ambiguous. This CDR3 has 14 residues. Germline CDR1 and CDR2: LNHDA and SQIVND (reference sequence). V shed 5 bases and J shed 4 bases, with 15 bases lying between them. CDR3 nucleotide sequence: TGTGCCAGTAGTGCCGACCTAGACATTTACGAGCAGTACTTC. Translated, it gives CASSADLDIYEQYF.

At least ten counts were recorded for this clonotype. CDR3 DNA sequence: TGTGCCAGCAGTACGCCACTAGCGGATACGCAGTATTTT. Residues: CASSTPLADTQYF. This chain joins TRBV28 and TRBJ2-3, with TRBD2 matching over 7 bases. Germline assignment: CDR1 MDHEN and CDR2 SYDVKM. Losses at the gene ends were 5 bases for V and 6 bases for J; bases not matched to a gene: 5. The CDR3 extends over 13 amino acids.

The CDR3 DNA reads TGCGCCAGCAGCAAGGACTGGGGCTACGAGCAGTACTTC. As protein: CASSKDWGYEQYF. V gene TRBV5-1 combines with J gene TRBJ2-7; D might be TRBD2 (5 bases). CDR3 size: 13 residues. Trimming cost V 4 bases and J 3 bases, with 11 bases left between them. Germline loops: CDR1 SGHRS, CDR2 YFSETQ.

In its sample, this clonotype was seen a few times. CDR3 in amino acids: CASRGRRTRYLTYEQYF. The DNA of the CDR3 is TGTGCCAGCAGGGGTAGGAGGACTCGGTACCTCACCTACGAGCAGTACTTC. The V and J genes are TRBV12-3 or TRBV12-4 and TRBJ2-7; tentatively, D is TRBD2 (5 bases). The CDR3 spans 17 residues. V was clipped by 6 bases and J by 2 bases, with 23 bases between them.

This clonotype was counted at least ten times. The chain uses TRBV28 and TRBJ1-5; 11 positions match TRBD1. This CDR3 contains 16 residues. Germline CDR1 MDHEN, CDR2 SYDVKM. V was clipped by 6 bases and J by 7 bases; unmatched bases: 11. CDR3 sequence (DNA): TGTGCCAGCAGGAGTACCGGGACAGGGGGATTCCAGCCCCAGCATTTT. As protein: CASRSTGTGGFQPQHF. Together with reference TRBV28 and TRBJ1-5, the CDR3 gives the full variable domain: DVKVTQSSRYLVKRTGEKVFLECVQDMDHENMFWYRQDPGLGLRLIYFSYDVKMKEKGDIPEGYSVSREKKERFSLILESASTNQTSMYLCASRSTGTGGFQPQHFGDGTRLSIL.